The 5 T cell receptor beta chains reported below all come from one sample, sequenced in a study of T cells in Graves' hyperthyroidism and ophthalmopathy. There were TCR beta CDR3 regions amplified from RNA transcripts. HTBI primers were employed in a first-round RT-PCR of the TCR CDR3. TCRdb recomputed calls from the multiplex PCR reads with MiXCR, one row per CDR3 protein. The sample holds over 300,000 distinct CDR3 sequences; about 15% are singletons and the top ten take 11%. The sequencing sample was made of blood. These receptors originate from a woman in her sixties or seventies with Graves' hyperthyroidism.

The V and J genes are TRBV28 and TRBJ2-4, with D possibly being TRBD1 (5 bases). Germline values: CDR1 MDHEN, CDR2 SYDVKM. The CDR3 has 15 residues. Between the trimmed V and J ends, which lost 5 bases and 1 base, there was a span of 12 bases. The CDR3, as DNA: TGTGCCAGCAGTCCGCAGGGTAGGGCCAAAAACATTCAGTACTTC. It specifies CASSPQGRAKNIQYF.

The V and J genes are TRBV30 and TRBJ2-7; possibly TRBD1 or TRBD2 for D (5 bases each). From germline, CDR1 is GTSNPN and CDR2 SVGIG (reference sequence). Trimming cost V 1 base and J 3 bases, with 19 bases left between them. The CDR3 consists of 16 residues. This CDR3 is CAWSAPRGGGFYEQYF. The CDR3 DNA reads TGTGCCTGGAGTGCCCCGAGGGGCGGCGGGTTCTACGAGCAGTACTTC.

This sequence joins TRBV12-3 or TRBV12-4 and TRBJ2-1, with TRBD2 identical over 8 bases. V was clipped by 6 bases and J by 4 bases; unmatched bases: 8. This CDR3 spans 15 amino acids. The CDR3 DNA is TGTGCCAGCAGAAGGGCGGGGGGACAATACAATGAGCAGTTCTTC. As protein: CASRRAGGQYNEQFF.

This clonotype has only a few counts. The chain has TRBV4-1 and TRBJ2-2, with 10 bases matching TRBD2. CDR3 length: 15 residues. Germline CDR1 and CDR2: MGHRA and YSYEKL. The J segment lost 5 bases and the V segment lost 0 bases, leaving 0 bases of the junction unmatched. Here the CDR3 reads CASSQELAGTGELFF. The CDR3 coding sequence is TGCGCCAGCAGCCAAGAACTAGCGGGAACCGGGGAGCTGTTTTTT.

In its sample, this clonotype was seen many times. V is TRBV3-1 and J is TRBJ2-1, with D perhaps matching TRBD2 (6 bases). This CDR3 has 14 residues. Germline V gives CDR1 LGHDT, CDR2 YNNKEL (reference sequence). The V gene lost 1 base and the J gene lost 7 bases, with 11 bases spanning the gap. Here the CDR3 DNA reads TGTGCCAGCAGCCAAGCGGTTAGCGGTAATGAGCAGTTCTTC. Translated: CASSQAVSGNEQFF.